This TCR beta chain was profiled in a study of blood T cell repertoires in COVID-19 (dated by TCRdb to about 2020). About the full investigation: Collaborator samples came from the United States, Italy and Spain and covered acute and convalescent phases of COVID-19. Deeply sampled blood TCRbeta repertoires from subjects exposed to, actively infected with, or recovered from COVID-19 were included in the dataset. Where HLA class I and class II types were available, the types were taken from metadata supplied by the sample provider, not from assay-based typing. Samples came from the ongoing ImmuneRACE study (first 160 participants) plus 1,254 subjects from 6 global collaborators. A freely available public database, intended as a resource for researchers studying the immune response to SARS-CoV-2, is where the repertoires were released. Nearly every sample came with metadata listing a de-identified subject ID, COVID-19 status, age in years and sex. The prospective study material was composed of cDNA or gDNA derived from T cells, B-cell-depleted T cells, or PBMCs.

Each collaborating institution followed its own protocols to collect whole blood in K2EDTA tubes. Collaborator samples were shipped for TCRbeta analysis as frozen whole blood, isolated PBMCs, or DNA extracted from either sample type. Compared with germline, V lacks 7 bases and J lacks 4 bases; bases without a gene match: 9. CDR1 is given as SNHLY and CDR2 as FYNNEI, both from the germline V gene. The CDR3 has 14 amino acids, counting the end cysteine and phenylalanine. The read is trimmed to its CDR3 DNA, 42 bases read in frame from base 1. A word on this clone: There is no known antigen for this receptor. The input lacks base qualities; no much larger clone sits a single base away.

TCRbeta CDR3 regions were amplified from genomic DNA using the immunoSEQ Assay, a bias-controlled multiplex PCR. For the original study's pipeline: Nucleated cell counts per sample were estimated from amplification of reference gene primers within the assay. To quantify the absolute abundance of each unique TCRbeta CDR3 rearrangement, sequence reads were collapsed and filtered. Productive Simpson clonality was computed per sample as the square root of Simpson's diversity index over productive rearrangements. TCRdb carries this immuneACCESS record with in-frame sequences only. Its versions omit some clonotypes, under half of them owing to an unresolved V gene in the studies checked, with the rest unexplained. V, J and clone size were drawn from that table, and D and trimming were deduced from the DNA. In this sample the table shows 40,000 to 45,000 clones, 70% to 90% of which occur a single time. The ten largest account for 6.2% of the sample.

Results and caveats for the whole study, not just this receptor: Clinical and demographic metadata were provided uncurated, with the amount varying by source and participant.

The chain joins TRBV2 to TRBJ1-2, with TRBD1 matching 7 junction bases. The sequence came from a human donor in a cohort sampled during active COVID-19. Sequencing was carried out using peripheral blood. CDR3 region: CASIGTATFYGYTF. The nucleotides read TGTGCCAGCATCGGGACAGCGACCTTCTATGGCTACACCTTC.